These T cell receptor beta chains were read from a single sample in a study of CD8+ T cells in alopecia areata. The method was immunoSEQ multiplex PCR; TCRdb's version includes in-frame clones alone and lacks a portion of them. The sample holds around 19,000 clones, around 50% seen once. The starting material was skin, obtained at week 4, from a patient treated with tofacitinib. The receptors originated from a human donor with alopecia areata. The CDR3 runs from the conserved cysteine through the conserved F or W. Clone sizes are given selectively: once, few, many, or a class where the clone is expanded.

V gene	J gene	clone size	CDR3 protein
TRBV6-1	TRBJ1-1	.	CASSEWPGTEAFF
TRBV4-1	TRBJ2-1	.	CASSQLFRDRATNEQFF
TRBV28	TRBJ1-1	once	CASSFWRGAEAFF
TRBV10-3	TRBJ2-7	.	CAISARTGDSYEQYF
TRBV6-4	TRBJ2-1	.	CASSEVPGTTDNEQFF
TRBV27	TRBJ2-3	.	CASSLVELSTDTQYF
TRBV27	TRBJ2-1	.	CASSPLRFPKGYNEQFF
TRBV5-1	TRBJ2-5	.	CASSSPTGGGETQYF
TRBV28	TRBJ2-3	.	CASSLGAGITDTQYF
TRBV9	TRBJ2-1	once	CASSPGTRFNEQFF
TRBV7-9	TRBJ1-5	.	CASSLGEGSSQPQHF
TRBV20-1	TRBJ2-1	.	CSALTHEQFF
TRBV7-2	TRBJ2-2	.	CASSRDSALHTGELFF
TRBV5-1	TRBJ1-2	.	CAWLSGIYGYTF